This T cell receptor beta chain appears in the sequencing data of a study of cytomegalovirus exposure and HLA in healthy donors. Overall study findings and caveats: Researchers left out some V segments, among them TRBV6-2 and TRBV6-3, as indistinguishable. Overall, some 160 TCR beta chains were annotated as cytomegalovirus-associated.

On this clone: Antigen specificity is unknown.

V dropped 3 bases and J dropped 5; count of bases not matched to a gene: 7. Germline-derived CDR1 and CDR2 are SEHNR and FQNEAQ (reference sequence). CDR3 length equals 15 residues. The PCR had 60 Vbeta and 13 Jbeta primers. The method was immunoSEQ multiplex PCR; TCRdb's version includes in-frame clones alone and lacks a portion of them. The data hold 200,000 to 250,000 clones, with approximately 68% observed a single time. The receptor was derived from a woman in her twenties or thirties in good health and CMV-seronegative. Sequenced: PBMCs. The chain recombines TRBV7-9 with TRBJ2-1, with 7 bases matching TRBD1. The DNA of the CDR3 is TGTGCCAGCAGCTTTGACAGGGTGGATAACAATGAGCAGTTCTTC. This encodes CASSFDRVDNNEQFF.